The 26 T cell receptor beta chains below come from one sample, sequenced in a study of graft-versus-host responses after intestinal transplantation (dated by TCRdb to about 2021). The time point label corresponds to: cells obtained before transplantation from donor or recipient. Their cognate antigens are unknown. The receptor library was made with the immunoSEQ multiplex PCR assay. TCRdb holds this immuneACCESS table with in-frame rearrangements only. Some clones are missing; in checked studies, unresolved V genes explain under half, and the rest has no known cause. This sample gives 35,000 to 50,000 clones in total; about 94% of them show up just once. About 19% of the sample rests with the top ten. This specimen consisted of unstimulated CD8+ T cells sorted from spleen or lymph node cells, obtained before transplant. The origin of the receptors is a human donor who was the organ donor for an intestinal transplant.

V usage is TRBV11-2 and J usage is TRBJ2-5; 8 positions agree with TRBD1. The V gene's germline CDR1 is SGHAT and CDR2 FQNNGV. Trimming at V came to 1 base and at J to 5 bases, leaving 0 bases not matched to a gene. This CDR3 comprises 13 residues. The CDR3 region is CASSLGQGETQYF. CDR3 in DNA: TGTGCCAGCAGCTTAGGACAGGGGGAGACCCAGTACTTC.

In its sample, this clone is medium-sized. CDR3 in amino acids: CASSPPGLWNTEAFF. The CDR3 DNA reads TGTGCCAGCAGTCCACCGGGACTTTGGAACACTGAAGCTTTCTTT. This chain uses TRBV27 with TRBJ1-1; weak D call: TRBD1 (5 bases). Germline lookup yields CDR1 MNHEY and CDR2 SMNVEV (reference sequence). This CDR3 region has 15 residues. Trimming removed 5 bases from V and 1 base from J, with 14 bases in between.

The rearrangement links TRBV9 to TRBJ1-3; D not certain. The V gene lost 4 bases and the J gene lost 4 bases, with 12 bases spanning the gap. CDR1 and CDR2 from the germline V gene are SGDLS and YYNGEE. The CDR3 length is 14 residues. The CDR3 nucleotides read TGTGCCAGCAGCCCCAAGCCGTGGGGAAACACCATATATTTT. Amino acids: CASSPKPWGNTIYF. Looking up the rest from reference TRBV9 and TRBJ1-3 gives the full variable domain: DSGVTQTPKHLITATGQRVTLRCSPRSGDLSVYWYQQSLDQGLQFLIQYYNGEERAKGNILERFSAQQFPDLHSELNLSSLELGDSALYFCASSPKPWGNTIYFGEGSWLTVV.

There are a few counts of this clone. The V call is TRBV5-6, the J call TRBJ2-7; 7 nucleotides line up with TRBD1. V lost 5 bases and J lost 3; bases outside the gene matches: 2. CDR3 size: 12 residues. Germline assignment: CDR1 SGHDT and CDR2 YYEEEE. The CDR3 spells CASRGDSYEQYF. The CDR3 nucleotides are TGTGCCAGCAGAGGGGACAGCTACGAGCAGTACTTC.

This chain joins TRBV5-6 and TRBJ2-7; D uncertain. Trimming removed 4 bases at V and 3 bases at J, with 20 bases between. The CDR3 is 16 residues long. Germline CDR1 is SGHDT and CDR2 is YYEEEE. The CDR3 DNA sequence: TGTGCCAGCAGCACTCCTGGGGATAGCTCTATCTACGAGCAGTACTTC. Residues: CASSTPGDSSIYEQYF.

The genes are TRBV19 and TRBJ1-2, with a tentative D call TRBD1 (5 bases). V dropped 1 base and J dropped 0 bases, with 12 bases sitting between them. The CDR3 consists of 16 residues. Germline V gene lookup returns CDR1 LNHDA and CDR2 SQIVND (reference sequence). CDR3 in DNA: TGTGCCAGTAGTATAGTTTGGACAATCTCTAACTATGGCTACACCTTC. As protein: CASSIVWTISNYGYTF.

CDR3 in DNA: TGCGCCAGCAGCCCCCTCGGCGGGGCGGGAGTTGGCACAGATACGCAGTATTTT. Its translation is CASSPLGGAGVGTDTQYF. This chain connects TRBV5-1 to TRBJ2-3, with 7 bases fitting TRBD2. Germline V gives CDR1 SGHRS, CDR2 YFSETQ. V lost 4 bases to trimming and J lost 1 base; unmatched junction nucleotides: 15. The CDR3 sequence is 18 residues long.

The chain joins TRBV5-4 to TRBJ2-7; D uncertain. Germline loops: CDR1 SGHNT, CDR2 YYREEE (reference sequence). Trimming took 4 bases from V and 1 from J, leaving 3 bases between them. The CDR3 consists of 11 residues. The CDR3 loop is CASSPSYEQYF. CDR3 bases: TGTGCCAGCAGCCCTTCCTACGAGCAGTACTTC.

This clone occurred once. This chain links TRBV28 with TRBJ1-3; D ambiguous. Trimming stripped 3 bases from V and 2 bases from J, with 8 bases between. Germline V lookup: CDR1 MDHEN, CDR2 SYDVKM. This CDR3 comprises 14 residues. CDR3 DNA sequence: TGTGCCAGCAGTTTCGGGCAGACTGGAAACACCATATATTTT. Amino acids: CASSFGQTGNTIYF. The full variable domain, with the rest looked up from reference TRBV28 and TRBJ1-3, is DVKVTQSSRYLVKRTGEKVFLECVQDMDHENMFWYRQDPGLGLRLIYFSYDVKMKEKGDIPEGYSVSREKKERFSLILESASTNQTSMYLCASSFGQTGNTIYFGEGSWLTVV.

The chain employs TRBV2 and TRBJ2-7; D unresolved. Germline assignment: CDR1 SNHLY and CDR2 FYNNEI. V lost 6 bases and J lost 4, with 19 bases in between. The CDR3 spans 15 residues. The DNA of the CDR3 is TGTGCCAGCAGCGGATCTCCGGGTTACTTATACGAGCAGTACTTC. It is translated as CASSGSPGYLYEQYF.

The chain uses TRBV4-1 and TRBJ2-1, with a possible D match to TRBD2 (5 bases). The germline CDR1 and CDR2 sequences are MGHRA and YSYEKL. V lost 3 bases and J 8 bases, leaving 5 bases between the germline ends. The CDR3 covers 11 residues. In DNA form, the CDR3 reads TGCGCCAGCAGCCAGCGGGATGAGCAGTTCTTC. This translates into CASSQRDEQFF.

The chain uses TRBV4-3 and TRBJ2-3; tentative D call: TRBD2 (5 bases). The CDR3 runs to 19 residues. The V end was cut by 0 bases, the J end by 0 bases, with 19 bases between. Germline lookup yields CDR1 LGHNA and CDR2 YSLEER. The chain's CDR3 is CASSQEGLTISGSTDTQYF. DNA for the CDR3: TGCGCCAGCAGCCAAGAGGGCCTAACAATCAGCGGAAGCACAGATACGCAGTATTTT.

This clone was seen a few times. The chain has TRBV10-3 and TRBJ1-3, with D unclear. This CDR3 has 11 amino acids. In germline, CDR1 is ENHRY, CDR2 SYGVKD. Trimming stripped 6 bases from V and 8 bases from J, with 8 bases between. DNA for the CDR3: TGTGCCATCAGGGAGGGAGACACCATATATTTT. Translating gives CAIREGDTIYF.

The CDR3 region has the DNA TGTGCCAGCAGCTTAGATCAAGCAGATGGCGGTGAGCAGTTCTTC. This sequence encodes CASSLDQADGGEQFF. This sequence joins TRBV11-3 and TRBJ2-1; D is ambiguous. V was clipped by 0 bases and J by 9 bases, with 15 bases between them. The CDR3 covers 15 residues. Looked up from germline, CDR1 is SGHNT and CDR2 is YENEEA.

The J gene is TRBJ1-4, the V gene TRBV28; 9 bases match TRBD1. V was clipped by 6 bases and J by 5 bases; unmatched bases: 7. The CDR3 covers 15 residues. Germline V lookup: CDR1 MDHEN, CDR2 SYDVKM. CDR3 sequence reads: CASRKQGAYNEKLFF. CDR3 coding DNA: TGTGCCAGCAGGAAACAGGGGGCCTACAATGAAAAACTGTTTTTT.

The rearrangement uses TRBV27 and TRBJ2-7; 11 nucleotides align to TRBD1. The CDR3 has 15 residues. The ends lost 5 bases at V and 3 bases at J; junction bases unmatched: 6. CDR1 and CDR2 (germline): MNHEY, SMNVEV (reference sequence). CDR3 nucleotide sequence: TGTGCCAGCAGTCCCGGGACAGGGGGGTTCTACGAGCAGTACTTC. This translates into CASSPGTGGFYEQYF.

The chain joins TRBV4-2 to TRBJ2-1; no clear D. V dropped 1 base and J dropped 6 bases, with 4 bases sitting between them. The CDR3 contains 12 residues. The germline V gene has CDR1 LGHNA and CDR2 YNFKEQ. CDR3 sequence: CASSQAGNEQFF. In DNA form, the CDR3 reads TGTGCCAGCAGCCAAGCGGGCAATGAGCAGTTCTTC.

This clone was detected only once. The gene calls are TRBV28 and TRBJ2-1, with 13 positions matching TRBD2. J gave up 5 bases and V 6 bases, and 4 bases lay outside the gene matches. There are 15 residues in the CDR3. Per the germline V gene, CDR1 is MDHEN and CDR2 is SYDVKM. The CDR3 region is CASSRLAGGHNEQFF. The CDR3 region has the DNA TGTGCCAGCAGCCGACTAGCGGGAGGCCACAATGAGCAGTTCTTC.

The rearrangement uses TRBV28 and TRBJ2-3; D remains ambiguous. The CDR3 has 11 amino acids. Trimming removed 6 bases from V and 2 bases from J, with 3 bases in between. Germline V gene sequence: CDR1 MDHEN, CDR2 SYDVKM. CDR3 DNA sequence: TGTGCCAGCAGCCACACAGATACGCAGTATTTT. Protein sequence: CASSHTDTQYF. Variable domain in full (rest from reference TRBV28 and TRBJ2-3): DVKVTQSSRYLVKRTGEKVFLECVQDMDHENMFWYRQDPGLGLRLIYFSYDVKMKEKGDIPEGYSVSREKKERFSLILESASTNQTSMYLCASSHTDTQYFGPGTRLTVL.

This rearrangement joins TRBV29-1 to TRBJ2-3; maybe TRBD2 (6 bases). Germline CDR1 and CDR2: SQVTM and ANQGSEA. V lost 4 bases to trimming and J lost 5 bases, with 13 bases between them. The CDR3 runs 13 residues. CDR3 loop: CSVAGGFLDTQYF. In DNA, the CDR3 is TGCAGCGTTGCCGGAGGGTTCTTAGATACGCAGTATTTT.

The chain carries TRBV18 and TRBJ1-5; D is unclear. Germline CDR1 reads KGHSH; CDR2 reads LQKENI. This CDR3 spans 14 amino acids. The V gene lost 5 bases and the J gene lost 1 base, with 9 bases spanning the gap. Written as DNA, the CDR3 is TGTGCCAGCTCAAGGAGGGAAAGCAATCAGCCCCAGCATTTT. The encoded protein is CASSRRESNQPQHF.

The rearrangement links TRBV9 to TRBJ2-7; TRBD2 matches at 7 bases. The V gene end was trimmed by 0 bases and the J gene end by 3 bases; junction bases not matched to a gene: 6. The length of the CDR3 is 15 residues. CDR1 and CDR2 (germline): SGDLS, YYNGEE. CDR3 sequence (DNA): TGTGCCAGCAGCGTAGGGACTAGTAGGAGCTACGAGCAGTACTTC. Its protein product is CASSVGTSRSYEQYF. Supplemented by reference TRBV9 and TRBJ2-7, the full variable domain reads DSGVTQTPKHLITATGQRVTLRCSPRSGDLSVYWYQQSLDQGLQFLIQYYNGEERAKGNILERFSAQQFPDLHSELNLSSLELGDSALYFCASSVGTSRSYEQYFGPGTRLTVT.

This chain connects TRBV6-4 to TRBJ1-1, with 8 bases lining up with TRBD1. CDR1 is MRHNA and CDR2 is SNTAGT in the germline V gene. CDR3 length: 14 amino acids. V dropped 3 bases and J dropped 7; count of bases not matched to a gene: 7. Written as DNA, the CDR3 is TGTGCCAGCAGTGAGGACAGGGAGGTAGGTGAAGCTTTCTTT. It translates to CASSEDREVGEAFF.

The chain uses TRBV9 and TRBJ1-1; 10 bases line up with TRBD1. Per the germline V gene, CDR1 is SGDLS and CDR2 is YYNGEE. The length of the CDR3 is 15 residues. The V gene end was trimmed by 3 bases and the J gene end by 3 bases; junction bases not matched to a gene: 5. CDR3 sequence (DNA): TGTGCCAGCAGCGGGGAGGGGACAGGGGACACTGAAGCTTTCTTT. As protein: CASSGEGTGDTEAFF.

The chain employs TRBV6-5 and TRBJ2-2; D not resolved. The CDR3 consists of 13 residues. V dropped 5 bases and J dropped 4 bases, with 8 bases sitting between them. Germline assignment: CDR1 MNHEY and CDR2 SVGAGI. CDR3 coding DNA: TGTGCCAGCAGTCATATTCGCACCGGGGAGCTGTTTTTT. Translation: CASSHIRTGELFF.

The chain is built from TRBV6-1 and TRBJ1-2; D possibly corresponds to TRBD1 (6 bases). CDR1 and CDR2 (germline): MNHNS, SASEGT. This CDR3 has 13 residues. V lost 6 bases and J lost 6, with 14 bases in between. The CDR3 DNA reads TGTGCCAGCAGACCAAACAGGGTAGATGGCTACACCTTC. This translates into CASRPNRVDGYTF.